The T cell receptor (beta chain) described here comes from a study of cytomegalovirus exposure and HLA in healthy donors. From the roughly 110-subject validation cohort, which was separate from the approximately 700-subject first cohort, the donors were drawn. Concerning this clone itself: Antigen: not known.

Trimming took off 5 bases at V and 0 bases at J, with 25 bases between the two ends. The length of the CDR3 is 19 residues. The germline V gene encodes CDR1 MDHEN and CDR2 SYDVKM. Points from the study as a whole: Most TCR sequences showed up rarely, but some public TCRs showed up in many donors. The investigators catalogued 150 to 200 TCR beta chains as cytomegalovirus-associated. Cytomegalovirus status was reportedly diagnosed by the classifier with high specificity and sensitivity.

This table comes from immunoSEQ multiplex PCR, and its TCRdb copy is limited to in-frame clones, with some not included. Here the sample spans 200,000 to 250,000 clones, over 70% being singletons. The chain has TRBV28 and TRBJ1-1; no reliable D call. The sequenced sample consisted of PBMCs. The clonotype originates from a woman in her thirties in good health and CMV-seropositive. The CDR3, as DNA: TGTGCCAGCAGTCCCCAATCATCCAACTTCGGTCTTATGAACACTGAAGCTTTCTTT. Its translation is CASSPQSSNFGLMNTEAFF.